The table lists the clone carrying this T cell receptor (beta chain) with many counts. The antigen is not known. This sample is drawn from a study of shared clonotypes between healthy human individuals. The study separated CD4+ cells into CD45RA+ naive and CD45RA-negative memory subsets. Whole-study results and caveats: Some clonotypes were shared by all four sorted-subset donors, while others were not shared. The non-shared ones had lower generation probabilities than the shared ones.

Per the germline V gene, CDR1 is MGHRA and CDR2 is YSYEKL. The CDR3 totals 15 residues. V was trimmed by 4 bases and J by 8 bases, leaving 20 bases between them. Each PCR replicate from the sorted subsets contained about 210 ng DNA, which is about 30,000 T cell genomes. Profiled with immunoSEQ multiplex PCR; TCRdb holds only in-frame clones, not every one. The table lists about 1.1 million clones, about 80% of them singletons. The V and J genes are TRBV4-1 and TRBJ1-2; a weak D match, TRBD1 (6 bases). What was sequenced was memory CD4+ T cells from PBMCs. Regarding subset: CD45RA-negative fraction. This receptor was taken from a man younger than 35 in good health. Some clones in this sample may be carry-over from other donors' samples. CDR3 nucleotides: TGCGCCAGCAGCCGCCCCACGACGACAGGTAGAGGCTACACCTTC. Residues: CASSRPTTTGRGYTF.